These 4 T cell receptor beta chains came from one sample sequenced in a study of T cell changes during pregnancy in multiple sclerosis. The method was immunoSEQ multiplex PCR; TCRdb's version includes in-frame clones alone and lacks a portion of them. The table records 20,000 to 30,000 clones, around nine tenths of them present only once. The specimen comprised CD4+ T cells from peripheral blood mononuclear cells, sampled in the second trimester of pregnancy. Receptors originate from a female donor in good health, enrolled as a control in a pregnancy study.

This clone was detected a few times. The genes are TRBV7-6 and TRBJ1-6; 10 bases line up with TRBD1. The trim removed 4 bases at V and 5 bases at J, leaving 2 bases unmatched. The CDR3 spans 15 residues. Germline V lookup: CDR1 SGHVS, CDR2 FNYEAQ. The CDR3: CASSSGQGDNSPLHF. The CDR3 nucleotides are TGTGCCAGCAGCTCCGGACAGGGGGATAATTCACCCCTCCACTTT.

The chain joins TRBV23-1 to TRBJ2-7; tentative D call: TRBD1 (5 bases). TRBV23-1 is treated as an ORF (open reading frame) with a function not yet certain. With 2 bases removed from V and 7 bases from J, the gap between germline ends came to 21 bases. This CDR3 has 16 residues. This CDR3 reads CASSQRRAYGGEEQYF. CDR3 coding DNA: TGCGCCAGCAGTCAACGCAGGGCCTATGGCGGCGAGGAGCAGTACTTC.

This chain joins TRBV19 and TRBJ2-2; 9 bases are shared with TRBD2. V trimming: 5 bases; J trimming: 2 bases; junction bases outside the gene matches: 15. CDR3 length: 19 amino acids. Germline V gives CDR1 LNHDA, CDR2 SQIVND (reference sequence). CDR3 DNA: TGTGCCAGTAGTCCCATCGCGGGAGGGCCGGGTCCAAACACCGGGGAGCTGTTTTTT. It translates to CASSPIAGGPGPNTGELFF.

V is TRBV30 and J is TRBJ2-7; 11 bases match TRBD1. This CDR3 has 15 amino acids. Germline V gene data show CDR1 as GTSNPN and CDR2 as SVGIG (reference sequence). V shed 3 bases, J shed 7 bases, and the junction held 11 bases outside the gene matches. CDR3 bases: TGTGCCTGGAGAAACGGAGGACAGGGGGCTTGGGAGCAGTACTTC. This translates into CAWRNGGQGAWEQYF. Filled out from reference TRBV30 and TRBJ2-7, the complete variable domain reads SQTIHQWPATLVQPVGSPLSLECTVEGTSNPNLYWYRQAAGRGLQLLFYSVGIGQISSEVPQNLSASRPQDRQFILSSKKLLLSDSGFYLCAWRNGGQGAWEQYFGPGTRLTVT.